The TCR beta chain described here comes from a study of T cell responses to AZD1222 COVID-19 vaccine. Germline loops: CDR1 GTSNPN, CDR2 SVGIG (reference sequence). V lost 2 bases and J lost 4, with 24 bases in between. CDR3 length equals 18 residues. The assay was immunoSEQ multiplex PCR, and TCRdb's table has in-frame clones only and misses some. The repertoire consists of 170,000 or so clones, with just under 95% occurring once and the leading ten covering about 0.9%. A word on this clone: Its antigen is currently unknown.

General study points: Vaccination with two AZD1222 doses was followed by a rise in Spike-specific TCR breadth and depth. Baseline serology detected seropositivity in only six AZD1222 recipients. Clonal diversity may have been underestimated in mostly white British donors.

This chain connects TRBV30 to TRBJ1-5; D gene uncertain. The specimen was peripheral blood, collected on day 0 of AZD1222 vaccination. The receptor comes from an adult in good health. The CDR3 coding sequence is TGTGCCTGGAGTCCCTTATCCGCGGGTGGGTTATTAAATCAGCCCCAGCATTTT. It specifies CAWSPLSAGGLLNQPQHF.